This T cell receptor beta chain was recovered during a study of T-cell memory formation after mild COVID-19. Overall study: TCR clusters showed largely donor specificity.

UMIs and sample barcodes were carried by the TCR alpha and TCR beta cDNA libraries that 5'RACE produced using constant-segment primers. TCRdb redid the calling of the 5' RACE reads with MiXCR, one entry per CDR3 protein. The sample contains over 35,000 distinct CDR3 sequences, about a tenth of which appear only once. Only a few counts were recorded for this clonotype. The antigen is unknown. Study-wide findings and caveats: The appearance of some responding clones in pre-infection memory suggested that cross-reactive memory joined.

The CDR3 consists of 14 residues. Trimming pared 1 base from V and 8 bases from J, leaving 10 bases between. Germline CDR1 is SGHRS and CDR2 is YFSETQ. The sequence came from an adult woman who had mild COVID-19 (a few samples of this study predate the infection). Cell type and time point are not known. Sequenced sample: PBMCs or a T cell subset sorted from them (not recorded which). This chain joins TRBV5-1 and TRBJ1-6; possible D gene TRBD1, 6 bases. The CDR3 nucleotides read TGCGCCAGCAGCTTGCCGGGGGCTGATTCACCCCTCCACTTT. Protein sequence: CASSLPGADSPLHF. Full variable domain (outside the CDR3, taken from reference TRBV5-1 and TRBJ1-6): KAGVTQTPRYLIKTRGQQVTLSCSPISGHRSVSWYQQTPGQGLQFLFEYFSETQRNKGNFPGRFSGRQFSNSRSEMNVSTLELGDSALYLCASSLPGADSPLHFGNGTRLTVT.